This T cell receptor beta chain was sequenced in a study of vaccination and CD4 T cells after COVID-19. Looking at the study overall: Two of the convalescents were Hispanic, and the group consisted of six males and four females. Cultures that served as controls received a CEFX pool, an HIV-1 Nef pool, or no peptide.

With the Oncomine TCR Beta short-read assay, DNA from cultured CD4+ T cells was sequenced. TCRdb redid the calling of the PCR reads with MiXCR, one entry per CDR3 protein. This sample has some 20,000 distinct CDR3 sequences, with around two fifths found just once. The time point was: late sampling 161 to 241 days after vaccination in a few convalescent patients. Treatment specified: roughly 11-day PBMC culture with coronavirus spike peptide pools or control peptides (ViraFEST assay). ViraFEST used peptide pools to expand antigen-specific T cells, then sequenced TCRs. The authors swapped half the medium for fresh IL-2 medium on days 3 and 7. In this sample, this clonotype turned up a few times. What it recognizes is unknown. Germline CDR1 SGHNT, CDR2 YENEEA. With 2 bases removed from V and 10 bases from J, the gap between germline ends came to 15 bases. The CDR3 length is 13 residues.

Here the sequenced sample was CD4+ T cells from blood, cultured in vitro, taken about 7 months after SARS-CoV-2 vaccination. The TCR comes from a human donor who had recovered from COVID-19. The V gene is TRBV11-3, the J gene TRBJ2-7, with D tentatively TRBD1 or TRBD2 (5 bases each). The CDR3 DNA is TGTGCCAGCAGCTTATATGTCCAGGGAGAACAGTACTTC. Its protein product is CASSLYVQGEQYF.